This entry lists 10 T cell receptor beta chains sequenced from one sample in a study of blood T cell repertoires in COVID-19. Data came from immunoSEQ multiplex PCR; TCRdb stores just in-frame clones and leaves some out. The data contain under 450,000 clones, 70% to 90% of them singletons. The source material was peripheral blood. The receptors originated from a woman aged 45-65 years with COVID-19, enrolled during active disease.

The chain joins TRBV19 to TRBJ1-2, with D possibly being TRBD1 (6 bases). The length of the CDR3 is 15 residues. V was cut by 6 bases and J by 0 bases, with 14 bases left in between. Germline V gene sequence: CDR1 LNHDA, CDR2 SQIVND (reference sequence). This chain's CDR3 is CASRQPTGSNYGYTF. As DNA, the CDR3 is TGTGCCAGTAGGCAACCAACAGGGTCTAACTATGGCTACACCTTC. The variable domain in full, with the rest retrieved from reference TRBV19 and TRBJ1-2, is DGGITQSPKYLFRKEGQNVTLSCEQNLNHDAMYWYRQDPGQGLRLIYYSQIVNDFQKGDIAEGYSVSREKKESFPLTVTSAQKNPTAFYLCASRQPTGSNYGYTFGSGTRLTVV.

In this sample, this clone turned up once. This specimen includes other DNA sequences encoding the same CDR3. The chain is built from TRBV18 and TRBJ1-1; D possibly corresponds to TRBD1 (5 bases). V lost 3 bases to trimming and J lost 4 bases, with 9 bases between them. This CDR3 region has 13 residues. Germline-derived CDR1 and CDR2 are KGHSH and LQKENI. The CDR3 spells CASSPGQGTEAFF. The CDR3 region has the DNA TGTGCCAGCTCACCCGGGCAGGGCACTGAAGCTTTCTTT.

This clone appeared many times. The rearrangement links TRBV30 to TRBJ1-1; D is unclear. The germline V and J ends were trimmed by 3 bases and 4 bases, with 18 bases remaining between them. The V gene's germline CDR1 is GTSNPN and CDR2 SVGIG (reference sequence). The CDR3 consists of 15 residues. The CDR3, as DNA: TGTGCCTGGAGGGGAACCGGAGGGTTTGGCACTGAAGCTTTCTTT. Protein product: CAWRGTGGFGTEAFF.

V usage is TRBV15 and J usage is TRBJ2-7; tentatively, D is TRBD1 (6 bases). Germline V gives CDR1 LNHNV, CDR2 YYDKDF (reference sequence). V lost 6 bases and J 1 base, leaving 16 bases between the germline ends. The CDR3 contains 15 residues. The CDR3 DNA reads TGTGCCACCAGACGGGACAAATCAACTTCCTACGAGCAGTACTTC. It encodes CATRRDKSTSYEQYF.

V is TRBV3-1 (or the pseudogene TRBV3-2) and J is TRBJ2-7, with 11 bases aligning to TRBD2. V shed 4 bases and J 1 base; nucleotides not matched to a gene: 0. This CDR3 has 14 amino acids. Germline V gene sequence: CDR1 LGHDT, CDR2 YNNKEL (reference sequence). The CDR3 region is CASSPSGGSYEQYF. The CDR3 coding sequence is TGTGCCAGCAGCCCTAGCGGGGGGTCCTACGAGCAGTACTTC.

The rearrangement uses TRBV20-1 and TRBJ1-2, with 9 nucleotides matching TRBD1. V shed 3 bases and J 3 bases; nucleotides not matched to a gene: 5. CDR1 DFQATT and CDR2 SNEGSKA come from the germline V gene (reference sequence). This CDR3 has 14 amino acids. The CDR3 here is CSASLQGAYYGYTF. CDR3 in DNA: TGCAGTGCTAGTCTACAGGGGGCTTACTATGGCTACACCTTC.

The chain combines TRBV20-1 with TRBJ1-1; D not resolved. Trimming removed 2 bases from V and 12 bases from J, with 13 bases in between. In germline, CDR1 is DFQATT, CDR2 SNEGSKA (reference sequence). The CDR3 length is 11 residues. The CDR3 DNA is TGCAGTGCTAGATCAGAAGGGAGACCTTTCTTT. It codes for CSARSEGRPFF.

This rearrangement joins TRBV5-8 to TRBJ1-5; D unclear. V lost 5 bases to trimming and J lost 2 bases, with 11 bases between them. CDR1 and CDR2 from the germline V gene are SGHTS and YDEGEE. The CDR3 runs 14 residues. The CDR3 DNA reads as TGTGCCAGCAGGTCGGAGGCAGGCAATCAGCCCCAGCATTTT. This codes for CASRSEAGNQPQHF.

The V gene is TRBV3-1 (or the pseudogene TRBV3-2), the J gene TRBJ1-1, with 8 bases fitting TRBD1. Unmatched junction bases numbered 4, after V lost 5 bases and J lost 2 bases. This CDR3 has 14 amino acids. CDR1 is LGHDT and CDR2 is YNNKEL in the germline V gene (reference sequence). CDR3 nucleotides: TGTGCCAGCAGCTACTCAGGGGGCAACACTGAAGCTTTCTTT. Translated, it gives CASSYSGGNTEAFF.

V is TRBV6-5 and J is TRBJ1-1; 7 nucleotides agree with TRBD1. Looked up from germline, CDR1 is MNHEY and CDR2 is SVGAGI. CDR3 size: 15 residues. V shed 0 bases, J shed 4 bases, and the junction held 5 bases outside the gene matches. The chain's CDR3 is CASSYSTGLGTEAFF. For the CDR3, the DNA is TGTGCCAGCAGTTACTCGACAGGGTTGGGCACTGAAGCTTTCTTT.